This is a list of T cell receptor beta chains from one sample in a study of T cells in Graves' hyperthyroidism and ophthalmopathy. TCRdb re-called the multiplex PCR reads through MiXCR, storing one row per CDR3 protein. The table has about 270,000 distinct CDR3 sequences, about 20% seen once. Sequenced input: blood. These receptor sequences come from a man younger than 40 with Graves' ophthalmopathy. Each CDR3 is given with its conserved first and last residue. The order of the fields is V gene, J gene, CDR3 protein.

v_gene: TRBV24-1; j_gene: TRBJ2-1; CDR3aa: CATSGISVDSYNEQFF
v_gene: TRBV2; j_gene: TRBJ2-7; CDR3aa: CASSEVARPEQYF
v_gene: TRBV6-1; j_gene: TRBJ2-1; CDR3aa: CASSYGTGDTYNEQFF
v_gene: TRBV5-1; j_gene: TRBJ2-1; CDR3aa: CASRSSGTDIEQFF
v_gene: TRBV19; j_gene: TRBJ2-5; CDR3aa: CASSIVGRALGETQYF
v_gene: TRBV28; j_gene: TRBJ2-2; CDR3aa: CASRVGAGELFF
v_gene: TRBV19; j_gene: TRBJ2-3; CDR3aa: CASSTQIAQYF
v_gene: TRBV20-1; j_gene: TRBJ2-5; CDR3aa: CSRMDGETQYF
v_gene: TRBV6-1; j_gene: TRBJ1-2; CDR3aa: CASSGASGQGVGYTF
v_gene: TRBV2; j_gene: TRBJ1-5; CDR3aa: CASSESRTGSQPQHF
v_gene: TRBV12-5; j_gene: TRBJ2-3; CDR3aa: CASGLVLDRSTDTQYF
v_gene: TRBV27; j_gene: TRBJ2-7; CDR3aa: CASSPLGQFYEQYF
v_gene: TRBV7-9; j_gene: TRBJ2-7; CDR3aa: CASSSLEGARSSYEQYF
v_gene: TRBV20-1; j_gene: TRBJ1-2; CDR3aa: CSARVGQAYGYTF
v_gene: TRBV29-1; j_gene: TRBJ2-7; CDR3aa: CSGAELAGSYEQYF
v_gene: TRBV7-2; j_gene: TRBJ2-7; CDR3aa: CASSPAFLTIYEQYF
v_gene: TRBV6-1; j_gene: TRBJ1-2; CDR3aa: CASPRGGITDGYTF
v_gene: TRBV27; j_gene: TRBJ2-7; CDR3aa: CASSDATSGSYEQYF
v_gene: TRBV28; j_gene: TRBJ1-1; CDR3aa: CASVSTGGTEAFF
v_gene: TRBV30; j_gene: TRBJ2-3; CDR3aa: CAWSKGGARTDTQYF
v_gene: TRBV2; j_gene: TRBJ2-3; CDR3aa: CASRRVQAITDTQYF
v_gene: TRBV6-2/TRBV6-3; j_gene: TRBJ2-6; CDR3aa: CASSKPPGLAGSSGANVLTF
v_gene: TRBV12-3/TRBV12-4; j_gene: TRBJ2-3; CDR3aa: CASSYTSGASDTQYF
v_gene: TRBV9; j_gene: TRBJ2-1; CDR3aa: CASRREGRNEQFF
v_gene: TRBV28; j_gene: TRBJ2-2; CDR3aa: CAIEGRGRANTGELFF
v_gene: TRBV27; j_gene: TRBJ2-2; CDR3aa: CASSFRLAGGNTGELFF
v_gene: TRBV6-1; j_gene: TRBJ2-3; CDR3aa: CASSPQGGTQYF
v_gene: TRBV3-1; j_gene: TRBJ2-1; CDR3aa: CASSQGPTKNNEQFF